This T cell receptor beta chain comes out of a study of technical replicates of blood from several donors. The repertoire was sequenced with immunoSEQ multiplex PCR; TCRdb's copy has only in-frame clones and lacks some. In the table there are around 60,000 clones, almost 95% of which are singletons. Per germline, CDR1 SGHAT and CDR2 FQNNGV. The CDR3 is made up of 14 amino acids. Trimming removed 6 bases at V and 4 bases at J, with 16 bases between. The chain recombines TRBV11-2 with TRBJ2-7; D is perhaps TRBD2 (6 bases). Sequenced material: PBMCs. The clonotype was recovered from a human donor in good health. Some clones in this sample may be carry-over from other donors' samples. CDR3 nucleotide sequence: TGTGCCAGCAGTCGAGTAGCGGAAAGGTACGAGCAGTACTTC. This gives the protein CASSRVAERYEQYF.